The 28 T cell receptor beta chains below were found in one sample sequenced in a study of shared clonotypes between healthy human individuals. Method: immunoSEQ multiplex PCR; TCRdb's copy keeps in-frame clones and lacks some. The sample includes about 490,000 clones, 81% of them seen just once. What was sequenced was PBMCs. Source of these receptors: a woman in her forties in good health. Some clones in this sample may be carry-over from other donors' samples.

J is TRBJ2-5 and V is TRBV5-4; D is unclear. V gave up 2 bases and J gave up 2 bases, with 10 bases separating them. The CDR3 length is 14 residues. Germline loops: CDR1 SGHNT, CDR2 YYREEE (reference sequence). CDR3 loop: CASSLRPVQETQYF. Written as DNA, the CDR3 is TGTGCCAGCAGCTTAAGGCCAGTTCAAGAGACCCAGTACTTC.

The chain links TRBV29-1 to TRBJ1-2, with TRBD1 as a possible D gene (5 bases). V was cut by 6 bases and J by 4 bases, with 12 bases left in between. Germline-derived CDR1 and CDR2 are SQVTM and ANQGSEA. There are 12 residues in the CDR3. CDR3 DNA: TGCAGCGTCCAACCGCAGGGCTATGGCTACACCTTC. This encodes CSVQPQGYGYTF.

The chain uses TRBV2 and TRBJ1-2; no reliable D call. Between the trimmed V and J ends, which lost 3 bases and 4 bases, there was a span of 9 bases. Germline CDR1 is SNHLY and CDR2 is FYNNEI. The CDR3 has 13 amino acids. The CDR3 loop is CASSDAGIYGYTF. DNA for the CDR3: TGTGCCAGCAGTGATGCGGGAATCTATGGCTACACCTTC.

The chain employs TRBV7-2 and TRBJ1-4; D is uncertain. CDR1 and CDR2 from the germline V gene are SGHTA and FQGNSA. V was trimmed by 7 bases and J by 3 bases, leaving 12 bases between them. This CDR3 comprises 14 residues. CDR3 nucleotide sequence: TGTGCCAGCACCTCCGGGTTGGCTAATGAAAAACTGTTTTTT. It specifies CASTSGLANEKLFF.

The chain couples TRBV28 to TRBJ1-1; D remains unclear. The V and J ends lost 5 bases and 2 bases respectively, with 6 bases between them. Looked up from germline, CDR1 is MDHEN and CDR2 is SYDVKM. This CDR3 comprises 12 residues. CDR3 nucleotides: TGTGCCAGCAGTCAGACAAACACTGAAGCTTTCTTT. It is translated as CASSQTNTEAFF.

This clone was seen only once. The gene calls are TRBV6-1 and TRBJ2-7, with 12 positions matching TRBD2. CDR3 length equals 15 residues. Germline lookup yields CDR1 MNHNS and CDR2 SASEGT. V was clipped by 5 bases and J by 4 bases; unmatched bases: 6. CDR3 in amino acids: CASSQVGLAGYEQYF. In DNA, the CDR3 is TGTGCCAGCAGTCAGGTCGGACTAGCGGGATACGAGCAGTACTTC.

The chain is built from TRBV7-2 and TRBJ2-5, with TRBD2 as a possible D gene (5 bases). The CDR3 covers 14 residues. Trimming left V 7 bases short and J 5 bases short, with 17 bases between. Per the germline V gene, CDR1 is SGHTA and CDR2 is FQGNSA. The CDR3 DNA sequence: TGTGCCAGCACCGTACGGCTAGCCGGGGAGACCCAGTACTTC. This sequence encodes CASTVRLAGETQYF.

The chain joins TRBV28 to TRBJ1-3, with 8 nucleotides matching TRBD1. The germline V gene encodes CDR1 MDHEN and CDR2 SYDVKM. The junction had 9 bases not matched to a gene; V was cut back by 8 bases and J by 0 bases. This CDR3 comprises 16 residues. The CDR3, as DNA: TGTGCCAGCTTACCCACAGGGGGATACTCTGGAAACACCATATATTTT. Its translation: CASLPTGGYSGNTIYF.

This chain uses TRBV29-1 with TRBJ1-2; no reliable D call. This CDR3 has 10 residues. The V and J ends lost 0 bases and 8 bases respectively, with 4 bases between them. The germline gives CDR1 SQVTM, CDR2 ANQGSEA. The CDR3 sequence is CSVEELGYTF. The CDR3 nucleotides read TGCAGCGTTGAAGAGTTGGGCTACACCTTC.

This clone came up a few times. This sequence joins TRBV6-6 and TRBJ2-3, with TRBD1 identical over 8 bases. This CDR3 comprises 13 residues. From germline, CDR1 is MNHNY and CDR2 SVGAGI (reference sequence). Unmatched junction bases numbered 6, after V lost 10 bases and J lost 3 bases. The CDR3 DNA follows: TGTGCCACCTTACAGGGGGTGACAGATACGCAGTATTTT. Translated, it gives CATLQGVTDTQYF.

The CDR3 nucleotides read TGTGCCAGCAGGACAGCCTACGAGCAGTACTTC. Residues: CASRTAYEQYF. The genes are TRBV2 and TRBJ2-7; D possibly corresponds to TRBD1 (5 bases). Trimming removed 6 bases at V and 2 bases at J, with 5 bases between. CDR3 length: 11 amino acids. Germline V gives CDR1 SNHLY, CDR2 FYNNEI.

The rearrangement links TRBV4-1 to TRBJ2-3; weak D call: TRBD1 (6 bases). Deletions cut 2 bases from V and 3 bases from J, with 9 bases between. The germline V gene has CDR1 MGHRA and CDR2 YSYEKL. This CDR3 is built from 14 residues. CDR3 nucleotide sequence: TGCGCCAGCAGCCAAACAGGGCGAACAGATACGCAGTATTTT. Protein: CASSQTGRTDTQYF.

The J gene is TRBJ2-7, the V gene TRBV27; D is undetermined. Germline values: CDR1 MNHEY, CDR2 SMNVEV (reference sequence). The length of the CDR3 is 14 residues. V was shortened by 2 bases and J by 2 bases, with 10 bases between the two germline ends. CDR3 bases: TGTGCCAGCAGTTTACATCAGTCCCCCTACGAGCAGTACTTC. Residues: CASSLHQSPYEQYF.

CDR3 in amino acids: CASSLTTGGLEQYF. The CDR3 coding sequence is TGTGCCAGCAGCTTAACGACAGGGGGCCTCGAGCAGTACTTC. This chain connects TRBV7-6 to TRBJ2-7; 10 bases agree with TRBD1. The CDR3 extends over 14 amino acids. The J segment lost 6 bases and the V segment lost 2 bases, leaving 4 bases of the junction unmatched. Germline lookup yields CDR1 SGHVS and CDR2 FNYEAQ.

This chain uses TRBV5-1 with TRBJ2-5, with no clear D. Germline values: CDR1 SGHRS, CDR2 YFSETQ. The V end lost 0 bases, the J end lost 0 bases, and 6 bases lay between the germline ends. CDR3 size: 14 residues. The CDR3: CASSLAGNQETQYF. Here the CDR3 DNA reads TGCGCCAGCAGCTTGGCTGGGAACCAAGAGACCCAGTACTTC.

Comments on this clone: This probably arose from a read error, given a far larger clone one base away. V gene TRBV25-1 combines with J gene TRBJ2-1; 10 bases match TRBD2. Germline CDR1 and CDR2: MGHDK and SYGVNS. The length of the CDR3 is 13 residues. As DNA, the CDR3 is TGTGCCAGCAGGGGACTAGCGCCCAATGGGCAGTTCTTC. Amino acids: CASRGLAPNGQFF.

This clone was found once. J is TRBJ2-4 and V is TRBV7-9; 7 nucleotides agree with TRBD1. V lost 6 bases and J lost 7; bases outside the gene matches: 9. CDR3 length: 14 residues. Looked up from germline, CDR1 is SEHNR and CDR2 is FQNEAQ (reference sequence). CDR3 in DNA: TGTGCCAGCAGGCCACAGGGGCTTCAGAACATTCAGTACTTC. This translates into CASRPQGLQNIQYF.

The chain is built from TRBV6-5 and TRBJ2-3; D may be TRBD2 (5 bases). Germline V gene data show CDR1 as MNHEY and CDR2 as SVGAGI. CDR3 size: 16 residues. Deletions cut 0 bases from V and 1 base from J, with 11 bases between. The CDR3 loop reads CASSYSWRARTDTQYF. CDR3 in DNA: TGTGCCAGCAGTTACTCTTGGCGGGCCCGCACAGATACGCAGTATTTT.

This sequence joins TRBV10-2 and TRBJ2-3, with 8 bases that match TRBD2. In germline, CDR1 is WSHSY, CDR2 SAAADI. Losses at the gene ends were 6 bases for V and 4 bases for J; bases not matched to a gene: 6. This CDR3 spans 14 amino acids. The CDR3 spells CASRESGSADTQYF. Here the CDR3 DNA reads TGCGCCAGCAGGGAAAGCGGGAGTGCAGATACGCAGTATTTT.

The chain employs TRBV2 and TRBJ2-3, with 8 bases aligning to TRBD2. This CDR3 is 15 amino acids long. V was clipped by 5 bases and J by 1 base; unmatched bases: 5. The V gene's germline CDR1 is SNHLY and CDR2 FYNNEI. The CDR3 loop reads CASSLLRGGTDTQYF. The CDR3 DNA reads TGTGCCAGCAGTCTGTTGCGGGGGGGCACAGATACGCAGTATTTT.

This chain uses TRBV30 with TRBJ1-1; D is ambiguous. Trimming removed 0 bases at V and 0 bases at J, with 5 bases between. The CDR3 has 13 residues. CDR1 is GTSNPN, CDR2 SVGIG, per germline (reference sequence). The CDR3 region has the DNA TGTGCCTGGAGTGTAAATGTGAACACTGAAGCTTTCTTT. Its protein product is CAWSVNVNTEAFF.

Note on this clone: This specimen includes other DNA sequences encoding the same CDR3. The J gene is TRBJ2-3, the V gene TRBV7-2, with 10 nucleotides matching TRBD2. Losses at the gene ends were 4 bases for V and 1 base for J; bases not matched to a gene: 5. The V gene's germline CDR1 is SGHTA and CDR2 FQGNSA. The CDR3 is 16 residues long. The chain's CDR3 is CASSSRTSGGTDTQYF. CDR3 DNA sequence: TGTGCCAGCAGCTCTCGGACTAGCGGAGGCACAGATACGCAGTATTTT. The variable domain in full, completed from reference TRBV7-2 and TRBJ2-3, reads GAGVSQSPSNKVTEKGKDVELRCDPISGHTALYWYRQSLGQGLEFLIYFQGNSAPDKSGLPSDRFSAERTGGSVSTLTIQRTQQEDSAVYLCASSSRTSGGTDTQYFGPGTRLTVL.

The rearrangement uses TRBV6-1 and TRBJ1-5; D not certain. Germline V lookup: CDR1 MNHNS, CDR2 SASEGT. This CDR3 comprises 14 residues. The germline V and J ends were trimmed by 2 bases and 4 bases, with 9 bases remaining between them. This CDR3 reads CASSELGVNQPQHF. In DNA, the CDR3 is TGTGCCAGCAGTGAACTCGGGGTAAATCAGCCCCAGCATTTT.

The chain has TRBV11-2 and TRBJ2-7, with D perhaps TRBD1 (6 bases). The germline V gene has CDR1 SGHAT and CDR2 FQNNGV. V gave up 4 bases and J gave up 0 bases, with 13 bases separating them. The CDR3 loop spans 15 amino acids. The chain's CDR3 is CASSSSWTVSYEQYF. DNA of the CDR3: TGTGCCAGCAGCTCCTCCTGGACAGTCTCCTACGAGCAGTACTTC.

Note on this clone: With a far larger clone one base away, a read error is the likely cause. V and J are TRBV6-5 and TRBJ2-7; no firm D call. Germline loops: CDR1 MNHEY, CDR2 SVGAGI. Trimming left V 6 bases short and J 2 bases short, with 14 bases between. This CDR3 comprises 14 residues. This CDR3 reads CASRADGPPYEQYF. CDR3 coding DNA: TGTGCCAGCAGGGCGGACGGGCCCCCCTACGAGCAGTACTTC.

On this clone itself: The junction shows a germline mismatch at one end, possibly a read error. The CDR3 loop is CASSNPAGGREQCF. The CDR3 DNA reads as TGTGCCAGCAGTAACCCAGCGGGAGGGCGGGAGCAGTGCTTC. The chain combines TRBV28 with TRBJ2-7, with 10 nucleotides matching TRBD2. The germline V gene encodes CDR1 MDHEN and CDR2 SYDVKM. The CDR3 spans 14 residues.

The chain is built from TRBV6-1 and TRBJ1-3, with D hard to call. Germline CDR1 is MNHNS and CDR2 is SASEGT. Trimming took off 0 bases at V and 4 bases at J, with 10 bases between the two ends. The CDR3 has 15 amino acids. CDR3 sequence (DNA): TGTGCCAGCAGTGAAGCCCCCAGGTTCGGAAACACCATATATTTT. Protein: CASSEAPRFGNTIYF.

This chain connects TRBV4-1 to TRBJ2-1, with TRBD2 identical over 8 bases. Per germline, CDR1 MGHRA and CDR2 YSYEKL. Trimming removed 5 bases from V and 2 bases from J; junction bases left unmatched: 5. This CDR3 has 15 residues. CDR3 nucleotide sequence: TGCGCCAGCAGCGCGGGGGGAGGAACCTACAATGAGCAGTTCTTC. Encoded protein: CASSAGGGTYNEQFF.